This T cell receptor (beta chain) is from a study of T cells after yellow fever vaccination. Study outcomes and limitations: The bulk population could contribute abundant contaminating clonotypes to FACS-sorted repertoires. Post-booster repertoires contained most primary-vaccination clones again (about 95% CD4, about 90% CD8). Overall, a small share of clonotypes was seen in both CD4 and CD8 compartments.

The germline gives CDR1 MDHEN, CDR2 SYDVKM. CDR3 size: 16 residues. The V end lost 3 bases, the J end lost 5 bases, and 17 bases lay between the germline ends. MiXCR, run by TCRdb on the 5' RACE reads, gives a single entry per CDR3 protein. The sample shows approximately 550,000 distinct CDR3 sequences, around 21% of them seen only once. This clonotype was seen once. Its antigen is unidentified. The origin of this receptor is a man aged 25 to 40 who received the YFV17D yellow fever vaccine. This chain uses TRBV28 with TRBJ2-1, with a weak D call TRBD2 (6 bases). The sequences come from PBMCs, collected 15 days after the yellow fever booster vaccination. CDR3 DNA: TGTGCCAGCAGTTTCGGCGTCGGGAGTTACAACAATGAGCAGTTCTTC. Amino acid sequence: CASSFGVGSYNNEQFF.